These 27 T cell receptor beta chains came from one sample sequenced in a study of HIV-infected patients and healthy controls (dated by TCRdb to the mid-2010s). Libraries came from 5' RACE. This sample was sequenced with an Illumina MiSeq. Reverse transcription of about 550 ng RNA was performed with SuperScript III using primers directed against the alpha and beta constant regions. Separate alpha and beta chain libraries were made by chain-specific third strand synthesis with multiplexing indices. Clones were called with MiXCR by TCRdb after fastp trimmed the public reads at Q25, and only in-frame beta chains were retained. Each CDR3 protein gets just one entry, which takes the most common genes and DNA from the rows behind it. In this sample the table shows about 10,000 distinct CDR3 sequences, more than 9% of which occur a single time. The ten largest make up more than 15% of the sample. Whole blood was used without cell fractionation, so the repertoire reflected all unsorted peripheral T cells.

The sample in question was blood, obtained before antiretroviral therapy. Every receptor here comes from an adult with HIV infection.

This clonotype was picked up a small number of times. The J gene is TRBJ2-5, the V gene TRBV20-1; D remains unclear. V was shortened by 6 bases and J by 5 bases, with 13 bases between the two germline ends. CDR3 length: 12 residues. Germline lookup yields CDR1 DFQATT and CDR2 SNEGSKA (reference sequence). The CDR3 region has the DNA TGCAGTGCCCGCCGAATCGAGGAGACCCAGTACTTC. It specifies CSARRIEETQYF.

In its sample, this clonotype was seen many times. The CDR3 bases are TGCAGTGCCACCCACCAGGGGATCCAAGAGACCCAGTACTTC. It yields the protein CSATHQGIQETQYF. The V and J genes are TRBV20-1 and TRBJ2-5, with D maybe TRBD1 (6 bases). This CDR3 comprises 14 residues. Per the germline V gene, CDR1 is DFQATT and CDR2 is SNEGSKA (reference sequence). Trimming took 6 bases from V and 1 from J, leaving 15 bases between them.

This clonotype was detected many times. The rearrangement joins TRBV3-1 to TRBJ2-7, with D unclear. Trimming cost V 1 base and J 5 bases, with 15 bases left between them. Germline V CDR1 and CDR2: LGHDT, YNNKEL (reference sequence). The CDR3 is made up of 15 amino acids. The CDR3 DNA sequence: TGTGCCAGCAGCCAAGGGGTTATCGTAATGGACGAGCAGTACTTC. Translation gives CASSQGVIVMDEQYF.

This clonotype was seen a few times. The chain recombines TRBV20-1 with TRBJ1-1; 10 bases map to TRBD1. This CDR3 contains 14 residues. CDR1 DFQATT and CDR2 SNEGSKA come from the germline V gene (reference sequence). The junction had 5 bases not matched to a gene; V was cut back by 2 bases and J by 5 bases. CDR3 loop: CSARTGQGWTEAFF. The CDR3 bases are TGCAGTGCTAGAACGGGACAGGGGTGGACTGAAGCTTTCTTT.

This clonotype was seen only a few times. The chain has TRBV4-3 and TRBJ1-6, with 9 bases fitting TRBD1. This CDR3 spans 16 amino acids. Germline assignment: CDR1 LGHNA and CDR2 YSLEER. V was clipped by 0 bases and J by 9 bases; unmatched bases: 6. Here the CDR3 reads CASSQDPGTGSSPLHF. CDR3 nucleotides: TGCGCCAGCAGCCAAGACCCCGGGACAGGGAGTTCACCCCTCCACTTT.

This clonotype was seen at least ten times. The J gene is TRBJ1-1, the V gene TRBV4-1; no clear D gene. Looked up from germline, CDR1 is MGHRA and CDR2 is YSYEKL. The CDR3 is 16 residues long. The ends were cut back, 0 bases at V and 1 base at J, with 12 bases in the middle. The CDR3 here is CASSQDGTLRNTEAFF. CDR3 nucleotide sequence: TGCGCCAGCAGCCAAGATGGTACCCTACGGAACACTGAAGCTTTCTTT.

This clonotype was recorded many times. The chain uses TRBV12-3 or TRBV12-4 and TRBJ2-1; no clear D. Trimming took 6 bases from V and 7 from J, leaving 10 bases between them. The length of the CDR3 is 12 residues. CDR3 sequence (DNA): TGTGCCAGCAGGTTAAGTATTAATGAGCAGTTCTTC. Its protein is CASRLSINEQFF.

This clonotype was detected ten times or more. This chain uses TRBV5-6 with TRBJ1-5; 7 bases map to TRBD1. The CDR3 extends over 14 amino acids. The V gene end was trimmed by 4 bases and the J gene end by 7 bases; junction bases not matched to a gene: 8. The V gene's germline CDR1 is SGHDT and CDR2 YYEEEE. The CDR3 DNA reads TGTGCCAGCAGCGCGGACAGGTCGGGGCAGCCCCAGCATTTT. Translation gives CASSADRSGQPQHF.

The rearrangement uses TRBV7-9 and TRBJ2-3; D is possibly TRBD2 (5 bases). CDR1 is SEHNR and CDR2 is FQNEAQ in the germline V gene (reference sequence). The CDR3 totals 17 residues. Trimming shortened V by 4 bases and J by 2 bases, and 19 bases separated the two germline ends. CDR3 nucleotides: TGTGCCAGCAGCTCCAGTAGTATTAGCGAACTCACAGATACGCAGTATTTT. Its protein is CASSSSSISELTDTQYF.

At least ten counts were recorded for this clonotype. The J gene is TRBJ1-5, the V gene TRBV20-1, with a tentative D call TRBD1 (5 bases). The CDR3 totals 13 residues. The germline V gene encodes CDR1 DFQATT and CDR2 SNEGSKA (reference sequence). Trimming shortened V by 0 bases and J by 5 bases, and 8 bases separated the two germline ends. The CDR3 reads CSARDLGDQPQHF. The CDR3 coding sequence is TGCAGTGCTAGAGATTTAGGGGATCAGCCCCAGCATTTT.

This clonotype was seen repeatedly, ten times or more. Here the CDR3 reads CASSAAGEGRNNEQFF. CDR3 coding DNA: TGTGCCAGCAGTGCTGCAGGGGAAGGTCGCAACAATGAGCAGTTCTTC. The chain recombines TRBV25-1 with TRBJ2-1; a possible D gene is TRBD1 (6 bases). Germline-derived CDR1 and CDR2 are MGHDK and SYGVNS. The CDR3 is made up of 16 amino acids. Trimming removed 4 bases at V and 5 bases at J, with 18 bases between.

V is TRBV7-2 and J is TRBJ2-2, with TRBD2 matching over 7 bases. This CDR3 contains 17 residues. V shed 1 base and J 0 bases; nucleotides not matched to a gene: 5. Germline V gene sequence: CDR1 SGHTA, CDR2 FQGNSA. The CDR3: CASSLVGGFANTGELFF. Written as DNA, the CDR3 is TGTGCCAGCAGCTTAGTCGGGGGGTTCGCGAACACCGGGGAGCTGTTTTTT.

This clonotype was observed at least ten times. V gene TRBV5-4 combines with J gene TRBJ2-3; tentative D call: TRBD1 (6 bases). V lost 5 bases and J lost 2, with 12 bases in between. Germline assignment: CDR1 SGHNT and CDR2 YYREEE (reference sequence). CDR3 size: 14 residues. Written as DNA, the CDR3 is TGTGCCAGCAGACCAAGACAGGACACAGATACGCAGTATTTT. It yields the protein CASRPRQDTDTQYF.

This clonotype was picked up many times. The CDR3 loop reads CASSAAAENTGELFF. The CDR3 DNA reads TGTGCCAGCAGTGCCGCGGCGGAGAACACCGGGGAGCTGTTTTTT. The V and J genes are TRBV2 and TRBJ2-2; no clear D gene. The V end lost 4 bases, the J end lost 1 base, and 10 bases lay between the germline ends. This CDR3 comprises 15 residues. Germline V gives CDR1 SNHLY, CDR2 FYNNEI.

This clonotype was found many times. The V gene is TRBV15, the J gene TRBJ2-7; D is uncertain. V was shortened by 1 base and J by 0 bases, with 7 bases between the two germline ends. The CDR3 runs 14 residues. Germline V gives CDR1 LNHNV, CDR2 YYDKDF (reference sequence). The CDR3 nucleotides read TGTGCCACCAGCAGAGGACCGGTCTCCTACGAGCAGTACTTC. Residues: CATSRGPVSYEQYF.

The CDR3 region is CASSQAQGVYNEQFF. In DNA, the CDR3 is TGTGCCAGCAGCCAGGCGCAGGGTGTCTACAATGAGCAGTTCTTC. V usage is TRBV7-6 and J usage is TRBJ2-1; tentatively, D is TRBD1 (5 bases). The CDR3 extends over 15 amino acids. Deletions cut 5 bases from V and 3 bases from J, with 14 bases between. CDR1 SGHVS and CDR2 FNYEAQ come from the germline V gene. The variable domain in full, completed from reference TRBV7-6 and TRBJ2-1, reads GAGVSQSPRYKVTKRGQDVALRCDPISGHVSLYWYRQALGQGPEFLTYFNYEAQQDKSGLPNDRFSAERPEGSISTLTIQRTEQRDSAMYRCASSQAQGVYNEQFFGPGTRLTVL.

This clonotype was detected ten times or more. The chain joins TRBV6-6 to TRBJ2-5, with 7 bases that match TRBD2. V shed 0 bases, J shed 2 bases, and the junction held 6 bases outside the gene matches. The CDR3 totals 16 residues. The germline V gene encodes CDR1 MNHNY and CDR2 SVGAGI (reference sequence). CDR3 loop: CASSYSPAREQETQYF. The CDR3, as DNA: TGTGCCAGCAGTTACTCCCCGGCGCGGGAGCAAGAGACCCAGTACTTC.

This clonotype was counted ten times or more. The rearrangement joins TRBV12-3 or TRBV12-4 to TRBJ2-7; possible D gene TRBD2, 6 bases. Trimming shortened V by 9 bases and J by 2 bases, and 20 bases separated the two germline ends. This CDR3 spans 15 amino acids. DNA for the CDR3: TGTGCCAGTAGAGAACTCGGGGGACTTCCCTACGAGCAGTACTTC. Amino acids: CASRELGGLPYEQYF.

The chain has TRBV7-2 and TRBJ1-1; D uncertain. Germline values: CDR1 SGHTA, CDR2 FQGNSA. V was trimmed by 3 bases and J by 6 bases, leaving 11 bases between them. This CDR3 region has 13 residues. The CDR3 DNA sequence: TGTGCCAGCAGCTTCAGCCCAGCCCCTGAAGCTTTCTTT. Its translation: CASSFSPAPEAFF.

This clonotype appeared many times. The rearrangement links TRBV6-2 or TRBV6-3 to TRBJ2-2; no clear D gene. The length of the CDR3 is 15 residues. V lost 6 bases and J lost 5, with 16 bases in between. The V gene's germline CDR1 is MNHEY and CDR2 SVGEGT. The CDR3 protein is CASRAETRETGELFF. For the CDR3, the DNA is TGTGCCAGCAGAGCCGAGACAAGGGAAACCGGGGAGCTGTTTTTT.

V is TRBV5-6 and J is TRBJ2-7; possibly TRBD2 for D (6 bases). CDR1 and CDR2 from the germline V gene are SGHDT and YYEEEE. CDR3 length: 15 residues. The germline V and J ends were trimmed by 5 bases and 2 bases, with 17 bases remaining between them. CDR3 sequence: CASRSSRGATYEQYF. The CDR3 coding sequence is TGTGCCAGCAGGTCGAGTCGCGGGGCAACCTACGAGCAGTACTTC.

The rearrangement links TRBV7-9 to TRBJ1-5, with 7 bases lining up with TRBD1. V was clipped by 10 bases and J by 4 bases; unmatched bases: 4. The germline V gene encodes CDR1 SEHNR and CDR2 FQNEAQ (reference sequence). This CDR3 spans 12 amino acids. CDR3 region: CATRQGNQPQHF. DNA for the CDR3: TGTGCCACGAGACAGGGAAATCAGCCCCAGCATTTT.

In this sample, this clonotype turned up many times. The J gene is TRBJ2-1, the V gene TRBV29-1; TRBD2 agrees at 8 bases. CDR3 length: 18 residues. V gave up 0 bases and J gave up 4 bases; unmatched junction bases: 14. Germline CDR1 and CDR2: SQVTM and ANQGSEA. CDR3 sequence reads: CSVEDGLGAGGPYNEQFF. CDR3 nucleotides: TGCAGCGTTGAAGATGGGTTGGGGGCGGGAGGCCCTTACAATGAGCAGTTCTTC.

This clonotype appeared many times. V gene TRBV28 combines with J gene TRBJ1-2; tentative D call: TRBD1 (5 bases). Germline CDR1 is MDHEN and CDR2 is SYDVKM. Trimming shortened V by 4 bases and J by 4 bases, and 22 bases separated the two germline ends. CDR3 length: 17 amino acids. The CDR3 loop is CASSYRGLMGEAYGYTF. The DNA for the CDR3 is TGTGCCAGCAGTTACCGGGGTCTAATGGGGGAGGCCTATGGCTACACCTTC.

The chain links TRBV19 to TRBJ2-1; TRBD1 might be the D (6 bases). Trimming removed 6 bases at V and 0 bases at J, with 24 bases between. The germline V gene encodes CDR1 LNHDA and CDR2 SQIVND (reference sequence). This CDR3 spans 19 amino acids. For the CDR3, the DNA is TGTGCCAGTAGCTCTCGGACAGTCGTATTCTTGAGCTCCTACAATGAGCAGTTCTTC. Translation: CASSSRTVVFLSSYNEQFF.

The chain uses TRBV12-3 or TRBV12-4 and TRBJ1-5, with TRBD1 as a possible D gene (5 bases). Trimming took 5 bases from V and 0 from J, leaving 11 bases between them. The CDR3 extends over 15 amino acids. The CDR3 DNA is TGTGCCAGCAGTGAGGGGCGGGGTAGCAATCAGCCCCAGCATTTT. Protein sequence: CASSEGRGSNQPQHF.

This clonotype has ten or more counts. The genes are TRBV28 and TRBJ1-2, with 7 positions matching TRBD1. The CDR3 is 13 amino acids. CDR1 and CDR2 from the germline V gene are MDHEN and SYDVKM. After removal of 7 bases from V and 6 bases from J, the junction contained 8 bases not matched to a gene. CDR3 coding DNA: TGTGCCAGCATGCCGACAGGGAAGAATGGCTACACCTTC. It encodes CASMPTGKNGYTF.